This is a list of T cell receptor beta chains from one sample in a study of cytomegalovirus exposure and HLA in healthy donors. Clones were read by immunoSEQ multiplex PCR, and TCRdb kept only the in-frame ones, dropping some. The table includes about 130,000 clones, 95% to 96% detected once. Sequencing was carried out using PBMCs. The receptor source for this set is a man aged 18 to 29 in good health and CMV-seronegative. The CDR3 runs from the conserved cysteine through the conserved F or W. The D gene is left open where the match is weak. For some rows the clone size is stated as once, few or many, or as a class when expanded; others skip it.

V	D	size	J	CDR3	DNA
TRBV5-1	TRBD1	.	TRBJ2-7	CASSLNSGGIRFYEQYF	TGCGCCAGCAGCTTGAACTCAGGGGGCATAAGATTCTACGAGCAGTACTTC
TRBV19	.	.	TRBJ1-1	CASRGLGTEAFF	TGTGCCAGTCGGGGGTTAGGGACTGAAGCTTTCTTT
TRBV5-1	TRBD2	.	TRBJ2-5	CASSPSSGQETQYF	TGCGCCAGCAGCCCCTCTAGCGGCCAAGAGACCCAGTACTTC
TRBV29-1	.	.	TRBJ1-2	CSVSNSGGGYTF	TGCAGCGTTAGTAATTCCGGGGGAGGCTACACCTTC
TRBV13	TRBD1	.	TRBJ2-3	CASLRQGAGDTQYF	TGTGCCAGCTTAAGGCAGGGGGCGGGGGATACGCAGTATTTT
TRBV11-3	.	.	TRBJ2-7	CASSYSGGLSSYEQYF	TGTGCCAGCAGCTATTCAGGGGGACTCAGCTCCTACGAGCAGTACTTC
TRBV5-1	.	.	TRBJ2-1	CASSPDSPSYNEQFF	TGCGCCAGCAGCCCGGACAGTCCGTCCTACAATGAGCAGTTCTTC
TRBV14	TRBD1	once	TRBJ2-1	CASSFHREDRGMVF	TGTGCCAGCAGCTTCCACCGTGAGGACAGGGGAATGGTCTTC
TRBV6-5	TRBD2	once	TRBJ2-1	CASTGKGRAEQFF	TGTGCCAGCACGGGAAAGGGGAGGGCTGAGCAGTTCTTC
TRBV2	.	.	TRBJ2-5	CASSEAEGQETQYF	TGTGCCAGCAGTGAAGCGGAGGGGCAAGAGACCCAGTACTTC
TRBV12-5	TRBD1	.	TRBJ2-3	CASGLATGGQADTQYF	TGTGCTAGTGGTTTGGCAACAGGGGGGCAGGCAGATACGCAGTATTTT
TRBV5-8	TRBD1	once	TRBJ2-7	CASSDTGGEQYF	TGTGCCAGCAGCGACACAGGGGGCGAGCAGTACTTC
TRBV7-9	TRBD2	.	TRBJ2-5	CASSLVLAGGPILVETQYF	TGTGCCAGCAGCTTAGTGCTAGCGGGAGGGCCGATATTGGTAGAGACCCAGTACTTC
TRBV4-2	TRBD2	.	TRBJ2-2	CASSQGISGRASDGELFF	TGTGCCAGCAGCCAAGGCATTAGCGGGAGGGCCTCGGACGGGGAGCTGTTTTTT
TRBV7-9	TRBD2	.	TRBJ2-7	CASSLTGGLDEQYF	TGTGCCAGCAGCTTAACGGGGGGACTCGACGAGCAGTACTTC
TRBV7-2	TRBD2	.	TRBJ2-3	CASSLARLAGASTDTQYF	TGTGCCAGCAGCTTAGCGAGACTAGCGGGAGCGAGCACAGATACGCAGTATTTT
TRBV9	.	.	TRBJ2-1	CASSLGGTLYNEQFF	TGTGCCAGCAGCCTAGGCGGGACCCTCTACAATGAGCAGTTCTTC
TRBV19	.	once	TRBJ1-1	CASNRASNTEAFF	TGTGCCAGTAATCGAGCTTCGAACACTGAAGCTTTCTTT
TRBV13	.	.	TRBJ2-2	CASSQTGELFF	TGTGCCAGCAGCCAGACCGGGGAGCTGTTTTTT
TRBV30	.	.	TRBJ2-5	CAWSFPNQETQYF	TGTGCCTGGAGTTTTCCCAACCAAGAGACCCAGTACTTC
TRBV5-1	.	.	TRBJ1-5	CASSWVGGQPQHF	TGCGCCAGCAGCTGGGTGGGGGGACAGCCCCAGCATTTT
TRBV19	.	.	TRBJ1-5	CASKESRHSNQPQHF	TGTGCCAGTAAAGAGTCCAGGCACAGCAATCAGCCCCAGCATTTT
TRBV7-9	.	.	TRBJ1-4	CATELNGEKLFF	TGTGCCACCGAGCTTAATGGTGAAAAACTGTTTTTT
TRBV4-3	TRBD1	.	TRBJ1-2	CASSPVDRVGYTF	TGCGCCAGCAGCCCGGTGGACAGGGTTGGCTACACCTTC
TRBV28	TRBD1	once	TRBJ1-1	CASNVGTGAAEAFF	TGTGCCAGCAATGTAGGGACAGGGGCCGCTGAAGCTTTCTTT
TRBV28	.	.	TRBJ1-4	CASIGGLQAGEKLFF	TGTGCCAGCATCGGGGGGCTTCAGGCGGGTGAAAAACTGTTTTTT
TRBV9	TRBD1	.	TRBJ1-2	CASSMGQSLYGYTF	TGTGCCAGCAGCATGGGACAGAGCCTTTATGGCTACACCTTC
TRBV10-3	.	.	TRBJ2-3	CAIRNDKRIDTQYF	TGTGCCATCAGGAACGATAAGCGGATAGATACGCAGTATTTT
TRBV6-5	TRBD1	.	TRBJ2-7	CASRGRDRASGEQYF	TGTGCCAGCAGGGGCCGGGACAGGGCAAGTGGCGAGCAGTACTTC
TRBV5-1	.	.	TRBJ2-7	CASSLGLVGLEGAYEQYF	TGCGCCAGCAGCTTGGGGTTGGTAGGTCTAGAAGGGGCCTACGAGCAGTACTTC
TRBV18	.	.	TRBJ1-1	CASSPRTGTGEAFF	TGTGCCAGCTCACCACGGACCGGGACTGGGGAAGCTTTCTTT
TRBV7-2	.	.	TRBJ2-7	CASSARDLTYEQYF	TGTGCCAGCAGCGCGCGGGACCTAACCTACGAGCAGTACTTC
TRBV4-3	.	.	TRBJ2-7	CASSHHGAYEQYF	TGCGCCAGCAGCCATCATGGGGCTTACGAGCAGTACTTC
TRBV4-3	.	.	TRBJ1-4	CASSHTGLGRENEKLFF	TGCGCCAGCAGCCACACCGGCTTAGGGAGAGAAAATGAAAAACTGTTTTTT
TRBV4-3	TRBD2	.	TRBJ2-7	CASSQALAGGPPREQYF	TGCGCCAGCAGCCAAGCCTTAGCGGGAGGACCCCCCAGGGAGCAGTACTTC
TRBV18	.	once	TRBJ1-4	CASSPQGRNEKLFF	TGTGCCAGCTCACCCCAGGGTAGGAATGAAAAACTGTTTTTT
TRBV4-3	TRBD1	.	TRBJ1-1	CASSPSWTGGTEAFF	TGCGCCAGCAGCCCCTCATGGACAGGGGGAACTGAAGCTTTCTTT
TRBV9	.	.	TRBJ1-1	CASSVALGEGLNTEAFF	TGTGCCAGCAGCGTAGCTTTGGGTGAGGGATTGAACACTGAAGCTTTCTTT
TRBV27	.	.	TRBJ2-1	CASSLSGGTSYNEQFF	TGTGCCAGCAGTTTGTCTGGCGGGACCAGCTACAATGAGCAGTTCTTC
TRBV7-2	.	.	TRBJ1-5	CASSDASGHIISPQHF	TGTGCCAGCAGTGACGCCTCGGGACATATAATCAGCCCCCAGCATTTT
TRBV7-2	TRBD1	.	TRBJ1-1	CASSPKLGAGGTEAFF	TGTGCCAGCAGCCCCAAACTCGGGGCAGGGGGCACTGAAGCTTTCTTT
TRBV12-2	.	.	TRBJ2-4	CASRLPRTGGLAKNIQYF	TGTGCAAGTCGCTTACCGCGGACTGGCGGTTTAGCCAAAAACATTCAGTACTTC
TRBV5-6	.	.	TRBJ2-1	CASSFGANNEQFF	TGTGCCAGCAGCTTTGGGGCGAACAATGAGCAGTTCTTC
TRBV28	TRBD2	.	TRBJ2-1	CASSAPSGTSGIDEQFF	TGTGCCAGCAGTGCACCCTCCGGGACTAGCGGGATCGATGAGCAGTTCTTC
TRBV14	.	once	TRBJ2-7	CASSQDRSSYEQYF	TGTGCCAGCAGCCAAGACAGAAGCTCCTACGAGCAGTACTTC
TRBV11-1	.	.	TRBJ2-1	CASSLERREPYNEQFF	TGTGCCAGCAGCTTAGAACGCAGGGAACCTTACAATGAGCAGTTCTTC
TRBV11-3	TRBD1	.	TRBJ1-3	CASSSPQGAALAGNTIYF	TGTGCCAGCAGCTCCCCTCAGGGGGCCGCCTTAGCTGGAAACACCATATATTTT
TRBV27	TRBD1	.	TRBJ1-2	CASSNRAGTGTYGYTF	TGTGCCAGCAGTAACCGAGCCGGGACAGGGACCTATGGCTACACCTTC
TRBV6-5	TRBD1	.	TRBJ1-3	CASRRQGVGNTIYF	TGTGCCAGCAGGCGACAGGGGGTCGGAAACACCATATATTTT
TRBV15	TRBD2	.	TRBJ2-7	CATSRGLAGIEQYF	TGTGCCACCAGCAGGGGACTAGCGGGAATCGAGCAGTACTTC
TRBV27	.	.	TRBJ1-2	CASSLQGADYGYTF	TGTGCCAGCAGTTTACAGGGCGCTGACTATGGCTACACCTTC
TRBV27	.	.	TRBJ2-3	CASSSGPVIAYSTDTQYF	TGTGCCAGCAGTTCCGGCCCTGTTATAGCGTATAGCACAGATACGCAGTATTTT
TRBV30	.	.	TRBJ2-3	CAWSLRSTGPTDTQYF	TGTGCCTGGAGTCTGCGGAGCACTGGCCCCACAGATACGCAGTATTTT
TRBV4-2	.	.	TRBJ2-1	CASSQDSWSNNEQFF	TGTGCCAGCAGCCAAGACAGTTGGAGCAACAATGAGCAGTTCTTC
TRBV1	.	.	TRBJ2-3	CTSSQDYRGRGPDTQYF	TGCACCAGCAGCCAAGATTATCGCGGGAGGGGCCCAGATACGCAGTATTTT
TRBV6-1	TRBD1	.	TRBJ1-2	CASRQGAYGYTF	TGTGCCAGCCGCCAGGGGGCCTATGGCTACACCTTC
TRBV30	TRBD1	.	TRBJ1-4	CAWTKPGQANEKLFF	TGTGCCTGGACCAAACCGGGACAGGCTAATGAAAAACTGTTTTTT
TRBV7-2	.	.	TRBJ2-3	CASGPSTARTDTQYF	TGTGCCAGCGGCCCCTCGACTGCCCGCACAGATACGCAGTATTTT
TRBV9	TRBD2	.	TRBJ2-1	CASSVSGSSYNEQFF	TGTGCCAGCAGCGTGAGCGGGAGTTCCTACAATGAGCAGTTCTTC